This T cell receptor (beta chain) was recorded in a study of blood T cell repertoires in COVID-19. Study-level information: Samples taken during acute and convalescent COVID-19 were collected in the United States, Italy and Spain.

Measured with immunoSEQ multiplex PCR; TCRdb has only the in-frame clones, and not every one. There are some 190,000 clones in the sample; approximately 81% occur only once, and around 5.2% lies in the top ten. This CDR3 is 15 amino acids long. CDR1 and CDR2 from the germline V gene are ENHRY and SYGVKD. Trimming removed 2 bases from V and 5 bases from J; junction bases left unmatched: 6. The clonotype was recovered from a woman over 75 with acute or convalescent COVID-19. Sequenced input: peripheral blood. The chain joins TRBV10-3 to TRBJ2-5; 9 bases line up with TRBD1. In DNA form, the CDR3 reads TGTGCCATCAGTGAGAGGGCAGGGACAGGGGAGACCCAGTACTTC. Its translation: CAISERAGTGETQYF.